Below are 7 T cell receptor beta chains sequenced from a single sample in a study of T cells after yellow fever vaccination. TCRdb independently ran MiXCR on the 5' RACE reads; one entry per CDR3 protein. Among some 560,000 distinct CDR3 sequences listed, less than 20% were seen once. Source: PBMCs, taken 15 days after the yellow fever booster vaccination. The receptors come from a man aged 25 to 45 who received the YFV17D yellow fever vaccine.

The chain uses TRBV27 and TRBJ2-7; TRBD1 matches at 7 bases. Per the germline V gene, CDR1 is MNHEY and CDR2 is SMNVEV (reference sequence). The CDR3 spans 15 residues. With 5 bases clipped from V and 5 bases from J, the junction kept 12 bases outside the gene matches. CDR3 coding DNA: TGTGCCAGCAGTCTCAAGACAGGGCCCCTCCACGAGCAGTACTTC. Translation: CASSLKTGPLHEQYF.

This clonotype appeared a few times. The chain joins TRBV7-2 to TRBJ2-2; 7 bases match TRBD1. CDR1 is SGHTA and CDR2 is FQGNSA in the germline V gene. The CDR3 sequence is 13 residues long. J lost 5 bases, V lost 10 bases, and 7 bases had no gene match. CDR3 DNA: TGTGCCACCAAAATGACAGGGACCGGGGAGCTGTTTTTT. It encodes CATKMTGTGELFF.

This clonotype was counted ten times or more. The V and J genes are TRBV2 and TRBJ2-5; 7 bases map to TRBD1. This CDR3 region has 14 residues. The V gene's germline CDR1 is SNHLY and CDR2 FYNNEI. Losses at the gene ends were 1 base for V and 5 bases for J; bases not matched to a gene: 4. CDR3 sequence (DNA): TGTGCCAGCAGTGAAGTAACAGGGGAGGAGACCCAGTACTTC. Its protein is CASSEVTGEETQYF.

This clonotype turned up a few times. The V gene is TRBV6-2 or TRBV6-3, the J gene TRBJ2-7, with 8 bases matching TRBD1. Germline loops: CDR1 MNHEY, CDR2 SVGEGT. There are 14 residues in the CDR3. Trimming cost V 5 bases and J 5 bases; bases outside gene matches: 8. This CDR3 reads CASSDGQGVHEQYF. The CDR3 nucleotides read TGTGCCAGCAGTGATGGACAGGGCGTTCACGAGCAGTACTTC.

V usage is TRBV5-1 and J usage is TRBJ2-1; TRBD1 agrees at 8 bases. The CDR3 runs 15 residues. V shed 6 bases, J shed 0 bases, and the junction held 5 bases outside the gene matches. Germline V gives CDR1 SGHRS, CDR2 YFSETQ. CDR3 DNA: TGCGCCAGCAAGGGGACAGGCAGCTCCTACAATGAGCAGTTCTTC. Translated: CASKGTGSSYNEQFF.

The chain carries TRBV20-1 and TRBJ2-7; the D gene is possibly TRBD1 (6 bases). Trimming pared 3 bases from V and 4 bases from J, leaving 16 bases between. The CDR3 sequence is 14 residues long. Germline V lookup: CDR1 DFQATT, CDR2 SNEGSKA (reference sequence). The CDR3 nucleotides are TGCAGTGCTAGCGAACAGGAAGGGGGTTACGAGCAGTACTTC. This codes for CSASEQEGGYEQYF.

The rearrangement joins TRBV3-1 to TRBJ2-7; 11 nucleotides match TRBD1. The CDR3 is 15 residues long. Germline values: CDR1 LGHDT, CDR2 YNNKEL (reference sequence). The junction had 6 bases not matched to a gene; V was cut back by 3 bases and J by 5 bases. CDR3 loop: CASSQNGQGAHEQYF. The CDR3 nucleotides read TGTGCCAGCAGCCAGAATGGACAGGGGGCCCACGAGCAGTACTTC.